This T cell receptor (beta chain) was recovered during a study of shared clonotypes between healthy human individuals. Study results and caveats: Sampling was confined to blood; repertoires within tissues likely differ.

Worth noting for this clone: Its antigen remains unknown. This sequence may be a read error, since a much larger clone differs from it by one base.

Repertoires were generated with immunoSEQ multiplex PCR, while TCRdb's copy carries only in-frame clones and drops some. The sample carries 2 million to 2.5 million clones, roughly 94% recorded once. Unmatched junction bases numbered 2, after V lost 4 bases and J lost 5 bases. Per germline, CDR1 SGHNT and CDR2 YYREEE (reference sequence). CDR3 length equals 13 residues. This sequence was found in a man in his late teens or twenties in good health. The V call is TRBV5-4, the J call TRBJ1-5; TRBD1 matches at 8 bases. Sequenced material: naive CD4+ T cells sorted from blood. This sample's subset: CD45RA+ positively selected. The CDR3: CASSADRDQPQHF. In DNA, the CDR3 is TGTGCCAGCAGCGCGGACAGGGATCAGCCCCAGCATTTT.